The rows below give T cell receptor beta chains drawn from one sample of a study of cytomegalovirus exposure and HLA in healthy donors. This table comes from immunoSEQ multiplex PCR, and its TCRdb copy is limited to in-frame clones, with some not included. Here the sample spans more than 95,000 clones, over 9.5% being singletons. What was sequenced was PBMCs. These receptors were obtained from a woman aged 18-29 years in good health and CMV-seropositive. CDR3s include the opening cysteine and the closing phenylalanine or tryptophan. Fields, in order: V gene, D gene, clone size, J gene, CDR3 DNA, CDR3 protein. D genes are given only for firm matches. Only some rows state a clone size, as once, few, many or a class for expanded clones.

>TRBV28|TRBD1|few|TRBJ2-7
TGTGCCAGCACCTCGGACAGGGTAGTGTACGAGCAGTACTTC
CASTSDRVVYEQYF
>TRBV6-1|TRBD2|-|TRBJ2-1
TGTGCCAGCAAAGCGGGAGACAATGAGCAGTTCTTC
CASKAGDNEQFF
>TRBV19|TRBD1|-|TRBJ1-5
TGTGCCAGTAGTCCGGCCGGGACAGGGATCAATCAGCCCCAGCATTTT
CASSPAGTGINQPQHF
>TRBV28|TRBD1|few|TRBJ1-2
TGTGCCAGCAGTTTATCAGGGGGTGGTTCCGGCAACTATGGCTACACCTTC
CASSLSGGGSGNYGYTF
>TRBV2|TRBD1|-|TRBJ2-6
TGTGCCAGCAGTGATCCGACAGGGAGCTCTGGGGCCAACGTCCTGACTTTC
CASSDPTGSSGANVLTF
>TRBV6-1|-|few|TRBJ1-5
TGTGCCAGCATAGCGGACGCTAGCAATCAGCCCCAGCATTTT
CASIADASNQPQHF
>TRBV30|-|few|TRBJ1-6
TGTGCCTGGGCGGGAAAGAAGGTTAATTCACCCCTCCACTTT
CAWAGKKVNSPLHF
>TRBV5-6|-|-|TRBJ1-2
TGTGCCAGCAGCCAATTTACAAACCAGTATGGCTACACCTTC
CASSQFTNQYGYTF
>TRBV7-2|TRBD2|few|TRBJ2-1
TGTGCCAGCAGCTCCGCTCCGGGACTAGCGGGACGCAATGAGCAGTTCTTC
CASSSAPGLAGRNEQFF
>TRBV18|TRBD1|-|TRBJ1-4
TGTGCCAGCTCACCACGCACGACAGGGCAGGTGGAAAAACTGTTTTTT
CASSPRTTGQVEKLFF
>TRBV14|-|few|TRBJ1-2
TGTGCCAGCAGCTCCAGGGGTGGCGGCTACACCTTC
CASSSRGGGYTF
>TRBV4-1|TRBD1|few|TRBJ1-3
TGCGCCAGCAGCCAATCCGGGACAGCTGGAAACACCATATATTTT
CASSQSGTAGNTIYF
>TRBV6-1|-|few|TRBJ1-2
TGTGCCAGCAGTGACCGAGGGCCGACCGATGGCTACACCTTC
CASSDRGPTDGYTF
>TRBV28|TRBD2|-|TRBJ2-5
TGTGCCAGCAGTCTCGCGGGGCGAACTAGCGGAGAGACCCAGTACTTC
CASSLAGRTSGETQYF
>TRBV19|TRBD2|many|TRBJ2-2
TGTGCCAGTCAGTGGCTAGCGGGAGATGTCGGGGAGCTGTTTTTT
CASQWLAGDVGELFF
>TRBV5-4|-|few|TRBJ1-2
TGTGCCAGCACCTTGGACACCAACTATGGCTACACCTTC
CASTLDTNYGYTF
>TRBV12-2|-|-|TRBJ2-4
TGCGCAAGTCGCCTTGGGGCGGGGGACATTCAGTACTTC
CASRLGAGDIQYF
>TRBV6-1|-|-|TRBJ1-1
TGTGCCAGCAGTGATCATTTTGGGAGCACTGAAGCTTTCTTT
CASSDHFGSTEAFF
>TRBV4-2|-|few|TRBJ2-7
TGTGCCAGCAGCCAAGCAGGGGAAGCAACCTACGAGCAGTACTTC
CASSQAGEATYEQYF
>TRBV28|-|-|TRBJ1-5
TGTGCCAGCAAACTCGGAGTCGTTTCGCCCCAGCATTTT
CASKLGVVSPQHF
>TRBV21-1|-|few|TRBJ1-1
TGTGCCAGCAGCAAAGTGGAGGAAACTGAAGCTTTCTTT
CASSKVEETEAFF
>TRBV14|-|-|TRBJ2-1
TGTGCCAGCAGCCACCTACTAGGATCCAATGAGCAGTTCTTC
CASSHLLGSNEQFF
>TRBV14|-|-|TRBJ2-7
TGTGCCAGCAGTCGTCGACAACTAGCCTACGAGCAGTACTTC
CASSRRQLAYEQYF
>TRBV18|-|few|TRBJ1-2
TGTGCCAGCTCACCGGGAGAATATGGCTACACCTTC
CASSPGEYGYTF
>TRBV6-5|-|few|TRBJ2-1
TGTGCCAGCAGACGCCGGGACAATGAGCAGTTCTTC
CASRRRDNEQFF
>TRBV5-1|TRBD1|few|TRBJ1-3
TGCGCCAGCAGCTTGGGTCCGACAGGGTCTGGAAACACCATATATTTT
CASSLGPTGSGNTIYF
>TRBV6-1|-|few|TRBJ2-2
TGTGCCAGCAGTGAAGGACAGCCCGGGGAGCTGTTTTTT
CASSEGQPGELFF
>TRBV29-1|-|-|TRBJ1-1
TGCAGCGTTGAAGATCAGAAGGGGTATACTGAAGCTTTCTTT
CSVEDQKGYTEAFF
>TRBV25-1|-|few|TRBJ1-2
TGTGCCAGCAGTGAGTACCGGGGTGAAGGCTACACCTTC
CASSEYRGEGYTF
>TRBV11-3|-|few|TRBJ1-1
TGTGCCAGCAGCTTAAGTACGGACACTGAAGCTTTCTTT
CASSLSTDTEAFF
>TRBV5-1|-|few|TRBJ1-6
TGCGCCAGCAGCTTGGAGGGACACAGTAATTCACCCCTCCACTTT
CASSLEGHSNSPLHF
>TRBV27|-|-|TRBJ2-3
TGTGCCAGCAGTTTATCGAAGGCCGGCGGCGGCGCAGATACGCAGTATTTT
CASSLSKAGGGADTQYF
>TRBV5-4|TRBD2|few|TRBJ2-3
TGTGCCAGCAGCCATACTAGCGGGAGGACAGTAGATACGCAGTATTTT
CASSHTSGRTVDTQYF
>TRBV30|-|-|TRBJ1-5
TGTGCCTGGAGTGGGACAGGCAATCAGCCCCAGCATTTT
CAWSGTGNQPQHF
>TRBV7-6|-|few|TRBJ2-3
TGTGCCAGCAGCCCGTTCGGAGGGGTAGTAGATACGCAGTATTTT
CASSPFGGVVDTQYF
>TRBV19|TRBD2|few|TRBJ2-1
TGTGCCAGTAGTATAGAGCCCTTAGCGGGAAAGCAGTTCTTC
CASSIEPLAGKQFF
>TRBV15|-|-|TRBJ1-3
TGTGCCACCAGCAGAGGAAAGGGGAGGGGAAACACCATATATTTT
CATSRGKGRGNTIYF
>TRBV5-1|TRBD1|once|TRBJ2-3
TGCGCCAGCAGCCTTGGACAGGGCATGGGGACAGATACGCAGTATTTC
CASSLGQGMGTDTQYF
>TRBV11-3|-|-|TRBJ1-1
TGTGCCAGCACCCCAGGGGCCTCGAACACTGAAGCTTTCTTT
CASTPGASNTEAFF
>TRBV19|-|few|TRBJ1-5
TGTGCCAGTAGTATGTTCGGGGATCAGCCCCAGCATTTT
CASSMFGDQPQHF
>TRBV5-1|TRBD2|-|TRBJ2-5
TGCGCCAGCAGCCCAGCCGGGACTAGCGGAGAGACCCAGTACTTC
CASSPAGTSGETQYF
>TRBV9|-|-|TRBJ1-2
TGTGCCAGCAGCGTAGGGCAGGTCATCGACTATGGCTACACCTTC
CASSVGQVIDYGYTF
>TRBV27|TRBD1|-|TRBJ1-1
TGTGACAGCAGTTTCAACAGGGGTGCGGTTAAAACTGAAGCTTTCTTT
CDSSFNRGAVKTEAFF
>TRBV5-1|-|-|TRBJ1-1
TGCGCCAGCAGCCGAGGTCGCAGGACTACCATGAACACTGAAGCTTTCTTT
CASSRGRRTTMNTEAFF
>TRBV7-9|-|-|TRBJ2-5
TGTGCCAGCAGCTTAGATGGTCAGGGGACCCAGTACTTC
CASSLDGQGTQYF
>TRBV23-1|TRBD2|-|TRBJ2-7
TGCGCCTTAGATGTCGCGGGAGGGTGCTACGAGCAGTACTTC
CALDVAGGCYEQYF
>TRBV5-1|-|-|TRBJ1-2
TGCGCCAGCAGCTCGTCGACAGTCTATGGCTACACCTTC
CASSSSTVYGYTF
>TRBV27|-|-|TRBJ2-4
TGTGCCAGCAGCCTACGTGTGTCTGACATTCAGTACTTC
CASSLRVSDIQYF
>TRBV27|-|few|TRBJ1-2
TGTGCCAGCAGTTTATCGTCTCCATGGGCACCATATGGCTACACCTTC
CASSLSSPWAPYGYTF
>TRBV7-3|TRBD2|few|TRBJ2-1
TGTGCCAGCAGCTGGACTAGCGGGGGATACAATGAGCAGTTCTTC
CASSWTSGGYNEQFF
>TRBV5-1|-|-|TRBJ1-2
TGCGCCAGCAGCCCCGACAGGACTCCCTATGGCTACACCTTC
CASSPDRTPYGYTF
>TRBV27|TRBD2|-|TRBJ2-3
TGTGCCAGCAGTTTTTCCGGGACTAGCGGAGATACGCAGTATTTT
CASSFSGTSGDTQYF
>TRBV7-2|-|-|TRBJ1-1
TGTGCCAGCAGCTTCGGGATTAACACTGAAGCTTTCTTT
CASSFGINTEAFF
>TRBV5-5|-|few|TRBJ1-1
TGTGCCAGCAGCTTGGGGCCCGCGGGGAGCACTGAAGCTTTCTTT
CASSLGPAGSTEAFF
>TRBV2|TRBD1|-|TRBJ2-5
TGTGCCAGCAGCCGGGACAGGCAAGAGACCCAGTACTTC
CASSRDRQETQYF
>TRBV11-2|TRBD1|-|TRBJ2-7
TGTGCCAGCGCTGAGGGGGCGTACGAGCAGTACTTC
CASAEGAYEQYF